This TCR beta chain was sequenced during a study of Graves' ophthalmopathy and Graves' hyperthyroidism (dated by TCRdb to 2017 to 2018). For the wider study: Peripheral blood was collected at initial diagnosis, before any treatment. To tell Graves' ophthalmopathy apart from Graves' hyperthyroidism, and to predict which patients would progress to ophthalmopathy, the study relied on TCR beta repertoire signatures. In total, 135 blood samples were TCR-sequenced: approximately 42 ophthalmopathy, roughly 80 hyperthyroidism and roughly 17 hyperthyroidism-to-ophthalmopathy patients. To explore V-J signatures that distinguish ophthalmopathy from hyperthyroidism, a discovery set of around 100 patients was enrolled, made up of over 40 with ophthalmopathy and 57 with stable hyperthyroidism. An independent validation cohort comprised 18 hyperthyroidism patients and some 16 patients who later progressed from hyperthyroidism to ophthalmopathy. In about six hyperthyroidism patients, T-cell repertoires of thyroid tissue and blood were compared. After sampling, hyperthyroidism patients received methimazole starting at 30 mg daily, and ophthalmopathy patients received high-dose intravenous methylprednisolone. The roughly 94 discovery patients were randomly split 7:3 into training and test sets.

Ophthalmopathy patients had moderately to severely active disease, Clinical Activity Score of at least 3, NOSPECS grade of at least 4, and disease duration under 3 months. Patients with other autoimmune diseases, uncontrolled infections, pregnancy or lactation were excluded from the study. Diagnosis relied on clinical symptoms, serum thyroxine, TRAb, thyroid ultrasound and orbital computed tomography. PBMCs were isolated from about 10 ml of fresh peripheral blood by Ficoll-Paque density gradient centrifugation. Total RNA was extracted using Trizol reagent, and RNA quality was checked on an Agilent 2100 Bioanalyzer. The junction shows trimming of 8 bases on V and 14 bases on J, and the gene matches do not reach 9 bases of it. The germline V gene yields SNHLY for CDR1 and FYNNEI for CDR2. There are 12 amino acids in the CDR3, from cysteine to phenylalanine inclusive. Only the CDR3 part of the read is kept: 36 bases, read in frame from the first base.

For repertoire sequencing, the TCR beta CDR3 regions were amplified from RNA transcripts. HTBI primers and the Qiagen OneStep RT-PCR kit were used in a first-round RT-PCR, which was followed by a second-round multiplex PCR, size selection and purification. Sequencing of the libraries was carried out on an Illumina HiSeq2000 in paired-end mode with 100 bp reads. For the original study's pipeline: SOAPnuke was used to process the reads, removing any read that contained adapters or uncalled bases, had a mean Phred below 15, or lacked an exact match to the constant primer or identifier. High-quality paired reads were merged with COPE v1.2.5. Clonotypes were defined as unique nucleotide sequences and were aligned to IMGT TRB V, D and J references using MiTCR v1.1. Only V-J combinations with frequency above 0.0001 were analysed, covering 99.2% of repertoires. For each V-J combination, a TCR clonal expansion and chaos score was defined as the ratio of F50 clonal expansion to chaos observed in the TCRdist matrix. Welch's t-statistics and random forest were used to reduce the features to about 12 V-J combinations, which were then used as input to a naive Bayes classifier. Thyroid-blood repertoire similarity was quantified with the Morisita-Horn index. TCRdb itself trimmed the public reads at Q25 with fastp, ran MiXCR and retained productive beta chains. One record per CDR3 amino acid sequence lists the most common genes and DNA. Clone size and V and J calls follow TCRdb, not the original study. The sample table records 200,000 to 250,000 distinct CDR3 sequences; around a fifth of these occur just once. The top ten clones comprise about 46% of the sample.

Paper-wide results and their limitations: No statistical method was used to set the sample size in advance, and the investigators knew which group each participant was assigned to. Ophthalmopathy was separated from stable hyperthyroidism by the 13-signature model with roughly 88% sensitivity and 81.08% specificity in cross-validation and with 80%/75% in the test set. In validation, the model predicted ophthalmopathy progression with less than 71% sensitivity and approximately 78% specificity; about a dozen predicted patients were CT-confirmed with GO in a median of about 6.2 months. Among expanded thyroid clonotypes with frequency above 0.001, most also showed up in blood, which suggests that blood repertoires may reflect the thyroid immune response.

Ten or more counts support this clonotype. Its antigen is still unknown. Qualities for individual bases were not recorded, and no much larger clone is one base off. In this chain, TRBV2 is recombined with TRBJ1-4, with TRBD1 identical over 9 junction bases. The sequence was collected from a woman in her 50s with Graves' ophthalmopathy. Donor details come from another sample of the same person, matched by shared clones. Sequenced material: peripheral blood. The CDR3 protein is CASEGQGKRLFF. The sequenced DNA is TGTGCCAGCGAAGGACAGGGGAAGAGGCTGTTTTTT. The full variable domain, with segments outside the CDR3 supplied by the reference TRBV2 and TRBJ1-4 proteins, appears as EPEVTQTPSHQVTQMGQEVILRCVPISNHLYFYWYRQILGQKVEFLVSFYNNEISEKSEIFDDQFSVERPDGSNFTLKIRSTKLEDSAMYFCASEGQGKRLFFGSGTQLSVL.